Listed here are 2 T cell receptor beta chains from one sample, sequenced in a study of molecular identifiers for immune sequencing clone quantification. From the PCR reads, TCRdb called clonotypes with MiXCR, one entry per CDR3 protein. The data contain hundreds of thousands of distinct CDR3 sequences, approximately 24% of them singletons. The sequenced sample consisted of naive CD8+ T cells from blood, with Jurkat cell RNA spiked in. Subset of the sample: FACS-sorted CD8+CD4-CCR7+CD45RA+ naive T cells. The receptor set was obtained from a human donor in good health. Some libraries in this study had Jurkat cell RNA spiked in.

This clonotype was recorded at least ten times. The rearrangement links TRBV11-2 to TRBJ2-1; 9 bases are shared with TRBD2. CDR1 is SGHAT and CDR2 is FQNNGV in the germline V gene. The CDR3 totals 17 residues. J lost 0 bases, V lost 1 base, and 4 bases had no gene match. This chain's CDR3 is CASSLGLAGSSYNEQFF. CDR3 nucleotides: TGTGCCAGCAGCTTAGGGCTAGCGGGGAGCTCCTACAATGAGCAGTTCTTC. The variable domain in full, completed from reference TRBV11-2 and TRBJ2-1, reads EAGVAQSPRYKIIEKRQSVAFWCNPISGHATLYWYQQILGQGPKLLIQFQNNGVVDDSQLPKDRFSAERLKGVDSTLKIQPAKLEDSAVYLCASSLGLAGSSYNEQFFGPGTRLTVL.

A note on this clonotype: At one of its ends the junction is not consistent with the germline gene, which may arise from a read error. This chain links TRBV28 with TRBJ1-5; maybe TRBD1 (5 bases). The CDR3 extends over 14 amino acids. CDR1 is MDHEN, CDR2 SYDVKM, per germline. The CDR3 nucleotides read TGTGCCAGCAGTACAGCCCTAGGGGATCAGCCCCAGCAATTT. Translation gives CASSTALGDQPQQF. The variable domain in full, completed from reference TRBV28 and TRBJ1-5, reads DVKVTQSSRYLVKRTGEKVFLECVQDMDHENMFWYRQDPGLGLRLIYFSYDVKMKEKGDIPEGYSVSREKKERFSLILESASTNQTSMYLCASSTALGDQPQQFGDGTRLSIL.